This T cell receptor beta chain was recovered during a study of tumor and adjacent non-tumor tissue in lung cancer. No cell sorting was done before RNA was extracted from the tissue. CDR3 length: 19 amino acids. Deletions cut 1 base from V and 16 bases from J, with 35 bases between. Germline V gives CDR1 MNHNS, CDR2 SASEGT. Three rounds of nested PCR, following a modified ARM-PCR protocol, produced the TCRbeta library. TCRdb used MiXCR to reprocess the multiplex PCR reads, holding one entry per CDR3 protein. The sample contains 75,000 to 95,000 distinct CDR3 sequences, roughly 72% of which appear only once.

This chain uses TRBV6-1 with TRBJ2-1; D remains unclear. The TCR originated in a woman between 35 and 50 years old with non-small cell lung cancer. The specimen sequenced was lung tumor tissue. CDR3 loop: CASSEDLGWSRSSYNERFF. DNA for the CDR3: TGTGCCAGCAGTGAAGATTTGGGATGGTCACGCAGCTCCTACAATGAGCGATTCTTC.